This T cell receptor beta chain was recorded in a study of blood T cells in healthy people across ages. Germline V CDR1 and CDR2: MDHEN, SYDVKM. This CDR3 contains 15 residues. V shed 6 bases and J 0 bases; nucleotides not matched to a gene: 6. Together with a sample-barcoded 5' primer, a J-beta primer mix was included in a second PCR lasting about 7 to 12 cycles. A single record per CDR3 protein comes from TCRdb applying MiXCR to the 5' RACE reads. Of around 820,000 distinct CDR3 sequences listed, 25% are singletons. This same sample was also part of a study on T cells of mothers and their children.

The chain carries TRBV28 and TRBJ2-3; 7 bases match TRBD1. The receptor's source is a boy between 5 and 17 years old in good health. The sample comprised blood. CDR3 coding DNA: TGTGCCAGCAGCTCAGGGGGTGCTAGCACAGATACGCAGTATTTT. This translates into CASSSGGASTDTQYF.